A selection of T cell receptor beta chains follows, all from one sample in a study of blood T cell repertoires in COVID-19. Generated by immunoSEQ multiplex PCR, the TCRdb table keeps only in-frame clones and is missing some. The sample shows about 80,000 clones, roughly 80% of them seen only once. Input material: peripheral blood. All receptors derive from a woman aged 35 to 49 with active or convalescent COVID-19. CDR3s include the opening cysteine and the closing phenylalanine or tryptophan. The D gene is left open where the match is weak.

TRBD1,TRBJ2-2,TRBV4-2,CASSLAGTGGTGELFF,TGTGCCAGCAGCCTCGCCGGGACAGGGGGGACCGGGGAGCTGTTTTTT
TRBD2,TRBJ2-3,TRBV19,CASGGGVSTDTQYF,TGTGCCAGTGGCGGGGGGGTGAGCACAGATACGCAGTATTTT
TRBD2,TRBJ2-2,TRBV27,CASAGGPSNTGELFF,TGTGCCAGCGCGGGGGGGCCTTCGAACACCGGGGAGCTGTTTTTT
TRBD1,TRBJ2-5,TRBV7-2,CASSFWDREGVQYF,TGTGCCAGCAGCTTTTGGGACAGGGAGGGAGTACAGTACTTC
TRBD1,TRBJ1-6,TRBV28,CASSSAAGGARNSPLHF,TGTGCCAGCAGTTCCGCTGCAGGGGGCGCGAGGAATTCACCCCTCCACTTT
TRBD2,TRBJ2-7,TRBV6-6,CASSPGGSYEQYF,TGTGCCAGCAGTCCCGGGGGGTCCTACGAGCAGTACTTC
TRBD1,TRBJ1-2,TRBV5-5,CASSFLPGQGLYGYTF,TGTGCCAGCAGCTTCCTGCCGGGACAGGGACTCTATGGCTACACCTTC
NA,TRBJ2-7,TRBV5-1,CASSLDTRVYEQYF,TGCGCCAGCAGCTTGGACACCAGGGTCTACGAGCAGTACTTC
NA,TRBJ2-1,TRBV5-1,CASSLGGGGYNEQFF,TGCGCCAGCAGCTTGGGGGGAGGCGGGTACAATGAGCAGTTCTTC
TRBD2,TRBJ2-7,TRBV6-6,CASIATSGRGEQYF,TGTGCCAGCATTGCGACTAGCGGGAGAGGCGAGCAGTACTTC
NA,TRBJ1-6,TRBV18,CASSPQSNSGSPLHF,TGTGCCAGCTCACCACAGAGCAACTCCGGTTCACCCCTCCACTTT
TRBD1,TRBJ1-6,TRBV6-4,CASSEHRGRHNSPLHF,TGTGCCAGCAGTGAACACAGGGGGCGCCATAATTCACCCCTCCACTTT
NA,TRBJ1-3,TRBV10-1,CASRPRTHGNTIYF,TGCGCCAGCAGACCTCGGACACATGGAAACACCATATATTTT
TRBD2,TRBJ2-1,TRBV11-3,CASRARTSGNNEQFF,TGTGCCAGCAGGGCAAGGACTAGCGGAAACAATGAGCAGTTCTTC